This TCR beta chain originates from a study of blood T cell repertoires in COVID-19 (dated by TCRdb to about 2020). Turning to the overall study: Samples covering the acute and convalescent phases of COVID-19 were provided by collaborators in the United States, Italy and Spain. The prospective study material was composed of cDNA or gDNA derived from T cells, B-cell-depleted T cells, or PBMCs. The dataset comprised deeply sampled blood TCRbeta repertoires from subjects exposed to, actively infected with, or recovered from COVID-19. The repertoires were made available in a free public database intended to serve as a resource for research on the immune response to SARS-CoV-2. Samples were obtained from the ongoing ImmuneRACE study (first 160 participants) and from 950 to 1,500 subjects provided by 6 global collaborators. Nearly every sample came with metadata listing a de-identified subject ID, COVID-19 status, age in years and sex. Where HLA class I and class II types were available, the types were taken from metadata supplied by the sample provider, not from assay-based typing. Broader findings and caveats from the paper: The quantity of clinical and demographic metadata differed by source and by participant and was supplied without curation.

CDR1 and CDR2 (LGHDT, YNNKEL) derive from the germline V gene (reference sequence). The CDR3 runs 16 residues from the cysteine to the phenylalanine. Just the 48-base CDR3 DNA is kept, in frame starting at base 1. V trim: 3 bases; J trim: 5 bases; unmatched bases: 9. Participants in the prospective study were enrolled through a virtual design, were aged roughly 18 to 100 years, and lived in roughly 24 United States geographic areas. In the prospective study, participants were assigned to cohorts based on the clinical history participants reported in a screening survey and a study questionnaire. Recovered participants in ImmuneRACE Cohort 3 were defined by two consecutive negative NP/OP PCR tests, clearance by a healthcare professional, or resolution of symptoms. In the prospective study, whole blood, serum and a nasopharyngeal or oropharyngeal swab were collected from each participant by mobile phlebotomists. Over an approximately two-month period, participants in the prospective study had the option of providing additional blood draws and questionnaires. Prospective study blood samples were shipped either frozen or at room temperature before DNA extraction.

Comments on this clone: Its antigen has not been determined. Base qualities are not at hand, and no much larger clone is one base apart.

The immunoSEQ Assay, a bias-controlled multiplex PCR, was used to amplify TCRbeta CDR3 regions from genomic DNA. The study's processing was this. The number of nucleated cells in each sample was estimated from the amplification of reference gene primers within the assay. To quantify the absolute abundance of each unique TCRbeta CDR3 rearrangement, sequence reads were collapsed and filtered. For each sample, productive Simpson clonality was calculated as the square root of Simpson's diversity index over productive rearrangements. TCRdb mirrors the immuneACCESS table, restricted to in-frame sequences. Some clones are absent from its copies; in checked studies, under half trace to an unresolved V gene, and the reason for the others is unknown. Clonal size and the V and J genes are those of that table, whereas D and trimming came from the DNA. The sample table holds around 430,000 clones, of which about 83% were seen once. About 9.4% of the sample lies in the top ten.

The sample comprised PBMCs or T cells enriched from blood (not recorded which). The chain uses TRBV3-1 (or the pseudogene TRBV3-2) and TRBJ2-3, with 9 junctional bases fitting TRBD2. This clonotype was sampled from a woman aged 50 to 65 who had recovered from COVID-19. CDR3 sequence: CASSHRRGGVGDTQYF. DNA sequence: TGTGCCAGCAGCCATCGGCGGGGGGGGGTAGGAGATACGCAGTATTTT.